This TCR beta chain was profiled in a study of cytomegalovirus exposure and HLA in healthy donors. V was pared by 2 bases and J by 0 bases, with 8 bases between. The germline CDR1 and CDR2 sequences are MNHEY and SMNVEV (reference sequence). This CDR3 contains 15 residues. PCR involved 60 Vbeta and 13 Jbeta primers. This table comes from immunoSEQ multiplex PCR, and its TCRdb copy is limited to in-frame clones, with some not included. Of roughly 100,000 clones listed, approximately 69% are singletons. The J gene is TRBJ1-5, the V gene TRBV27; unclear D gene. The sample comprised PBMCs. The origin of this receptor is a man younger than 40 in good health and CMV-seronegative. CDR3 DNA: TGTGCCAGCAGTTTAGTAGCATATAGCAATCAGCCCCAGCATTTT. It yields the protein CASSLVAYSNQPQHF.